This TCR beta chain appears in the sequencing data of a study of T cell repertoires in cytomegalovirus infection. Study-wide context: Matching HLA type and CMV infection were both indicated by public TCR beta signatures.

Study observations and caveats: Summed frequency of public TCR beta families distinguished CMV carriers with the relevant HLA. HLA-C-restricted CMV clonotypes gave the most frequent clonotype in two of eight donors.

Note on this clonotype: Its antigen is not known.

TCRdb passed the reads through MiXCR, listing each CDR3 protein once. The table shows 170,000 or so distinct CDR3 sequences, with 13% to 15% occurring only once. Sequenced sample: PBMCs. This TCR was recovered from a human donor in good health (CMV status not recorded). Some clones in this sample may be carry-over from other donors' samples.

CDR3 bases: TGTGCCATCAGTGAGTCCCAGCGGGGGGCGGTTGAGCAGTTCTTC. Its protein product is CAISESQRGAVEQFF. The chain recombines TRBV10-3 with TRBJ2-1; 9 nucleotides agree with TRBD2. This CDR3 is built from 15 residues. The junction had 6 bases not matched to a gene; V was cut back by 0 bases and J by 9 bases. Germline V gene data show CDR1 as ENHRY and CDR2 as SYGVKD.